Listed here are 31 T cell receptor beta chains from one sample, sequenced in a study of blood T cell repertoires in COVID-19. The repertoire was sequenced with immunoSEQ multiplex PCR; TCRdb's copy has only in-frame clones and lacks some. The sample has around 99,000 clones, roughly 82% seen once. The sequencing input was peripheral blood. These receptors were collected from a woman older than 75 with active or convalescent COVID-19.

The V gene is TRBV2, the J gene TRBJ1-4; 7 bases fit TRBD1. V shed 8 bases, J shed 4 bases, and the junction held 10 bases outside the gene matches. This CDR3 contains 15 residues. CDR1 is SNHLY, CDR2 FYNNEI, per germline. CDR3 DNA: TGTGCCAGCCTGACCCAACAGGGGAATAATGAAAAACTGTTTTTT. This translates into CASLTQQGNNEKLFF.

J is TRBJ1-1 and V is TRBV6-4; D gene uncertain. Deletions cut 3 bases from V and 8 bases from J, with 13 bases between. Germline CDR1 MRHNA, CDR2 SNTAGT. The CDR3 loop spans 13 amino acids. DNA for the CDR3: TGTGCCAGCAGTGAATTTGAGGGCGGGGAAGCTTTCTTT. Protein product: CASSEFEGGEAFF.

The rearrangement links TRBV7-3 to TRBJ2-7, with D tentatively TRBD2 (5 bases). There are 13 residues in the CDR3. Trimming took off 5 bases at V and 4 bases at J, with 12 bases between the two ends. From germline, CDR1 is SGHTA and CDR2 FQGTGA. CDR3 coding DNA: TGTGCCAGCAGCCGAGGGTCAGATTACGAGCAGTACTTC. Its protein product is CASSRGSDYEQYF.

V usage is TRBV5-1 and J usage is TRBJ2-1; D might be TRBD1 (6 bases). This CDR3 contains 14 residues. The V end was cut by 5 bases, the J end by 0 bases, with 9 bases between. Looked up from germline, CDR1 is SGHRS and CDR2 is YFSETQ. The CDR3, as DNA: TGCGCCAGCAGGTACAGGGTCTCCTACAATGAGCAGTTCTTC. It encodes CASRYRVSYNEQFF.

This clone was counted a single time. J is TRBJ2-5 and V is TRBV19; D is ambiguous. Germline lookup yields CDR1 LNHDA and CDR2 SQIVND (reference sequence). The CDR3 contains 13 residues. V was cut by 3 bases and J by 2 bases, with 7 bases left in between. The DNA of the CDR3 is TGTGCCAGTAGTATGGTGACTCAAGAGACCCAGTACTTC. It encodes CASSMVTQETQYF.

This clone was counted only a few times. The genes are TRBV3-1 (or the pseudogene TRBV3-2) and TRBJ2-2; tentatively, D is TRBD2 (6 bases). This CDR3 region has 15 residues. The V end lost 5 bases, the J end lost 2 bases, and 12 bases lay between the germline ends. Germline lookup yields CDR1 LGHDT and CDR2 YNNKEL (reference sequence). The CDR3 loop reads CASSGLGGNTGELFF. CDR3 nucleotides: TGTGCCAGCAGCGGCTTGGGGGGTAACACCGGGGAGCTGTTTTTT.

This clone was counted a few times. The V and J genes are TRBV7-9 and TRBJ2-2; TRBD2 matches 8 bases. There are 14 residues in the CDR3. J was trimmed by 5 bases and V by 6 bases; bases with no gene match: 5. Germline CDR1 and CDR2: SEHNR and FQNEAQ (reference sequence). The CDR3 region has the DNA TGTGCCAGCAGATACCCTAGCGGGACCGGGGAGCTGTTTTTT. It yields the protein CASRYPSGTGELFF.

The chain couples TRBV28 to TRBJ2-5, with TRBD2 identical over 7 bases. Germline trimming cut 6 bases from V and 10 bases from J; bases unmatched to any gene: 17. Germline V gene data show CDR1 as MDHEN and CDR2 as SYDVKM. CDR3 size: 15 residues. The CDR3 spells CASSPLRTRPPGQYF. The CDR3, as DNA: TGTGCCAGCAGCCCCCTCAGGACTAGGCCCCCGGGCCAGTACTTC.

This chain links TRBV28 with TRBJ2-7, with 8 bases fitting TRBD1. The CDR3 has 13 amino acids. Germline loops: CDR1 MDHEN, CDR2 SYDVKM. V lost 9 bases and J lost 2; bases outside the gene matches: 6. CDR3 nucleotides: TGTGCCAGAGACAGGGGCTACACCTACGAGCAGTACTTC. Protein product: CARDRGYTYEQYF. Full variable domain (remainder filled in from reference TRBV28 and TRBJ2-7): DVKVTQSSRYLVKRTGEKVFLECVQDMDHENMFWYRQDPGLGLRLIYFSYDVKMKEKGDIPEGYSVSREKKERFSLILESASTNQTSMYLCARDRGYTYEQYFGPGTRLTVT.

The V gene is TRBV18, the J gene TRBJ2-3; 9 bases agree with TRBD1. The CDR3 has 18 residues. V shed 4 bases, J shed 3 bases, and the junction held 14 bases outside the gene matches. In germline, CDR1 is KGHSH, CDR2 LQKENI. The CDR3 bases are TGTGCCAGCTCACTCACCGGGACAGGGCGTGGTCGAACAGATACGCAGTATTTT. This translates into CASSLTGTGRGRTDTQYF.

V is TRBV7-9 and J is TRBJ2-7; D is perhaps TRBD2 (5 bases). Germline V gene data show CDR1 as SEHNR and CDR2 as FQNEAQ (reference sequence). This CDR3 contains 15 residues. Deletions cut 5 bases from V and 6 bases from J, with 20 bases between. The CDR3 here is CASSLQDQTRGEQYF. The CDR3 DNA reads TGTGCCAGCAGCCTCCAAGACCAAACTCGGGGCGAGCAGTACTTC.

The chain carries TRBV19 and TRBJ2-3, with D perhaps TRBD2 (5 bases). Between the trimmed V and J ends, which lost 4 bases and 2 bases, there was a span of 19 bases. Germline CDR1 is LNHDA and CDR2 is SQIVND (reference sequence). The CDR3 covers 17 residues. As DNA, the CDR3 is TGTGCCAGTAGTAAGTCCCGGGGTAGCAGACTCACAGATACGCAGTATTTT. Translation gives CASSKSRGSRLTDTQYF.

A few counts support this clone. The rearrangement links TRBV6-1 to TRBJ2-5, with 7 bases aligning to TRBD2. The ends lost 4 bases at V and 9 bases at J; junction bases unmatched: 20. Looked up from germline, CDR1 is MNHNS and CDR2 is SASEGT. The CDR3 length is 17 residues. CDR3 region: CASSGEGRRTWKESQYF. The CDR3 DNA reads as TGTGCCAGCAGTGGGGAGGGCCGACGTACGTGGAAGGAGTCCCAGTACTTC.

On this clone itself: The same CDR3 is also encoded by other DNA sequences in this sample. This chain connects TRBV6-5 to TRBJ1-2; 9 nucleotides align to TRBD1. This CDR3 comprises 14 residues. V trimming: 2 bases; J trimming: 2 bases; junction bases outside the gene matches: 0. Germline V gene data show CDR1 as MNHEY and CDR2 as SVGAGI. The CDR3 DNA sequence: TGTGCCAGCAGTTACGACAGGGGGAACTATGGCTACACCTTC. Its protein is CASSYDRGNYGYTF.

This clone has more than one count but fewer than ten. The chain is built from TRBV7-8 and TRBJ1-5; no reliable D call. The germline V gene has CDR1 SGHVS and CDR2 FQNEAQ. Deletions cut 6 bases from V and 7 bases from J, with 13 bases between. The CDR3 loop spans 13 amino acids. The CDR3 DNA is TGTGCCAGCAGTGCCAGCGTACGACAGCCCCAGCATTTT. It specifies CASSASVRQPQHF. Combining the CDR3 with reference TRBV7-8 and TRBJ1-5 gives the whole variable domain GAGVSQSPRYKVAKRGQDVALRCDPISGHVSLFWYQQALGQGPEFLTYFQNEAQLDKSGLPSDRFFAERPEGSVSTLKIQRTQQEDSAVYLCASSASVRQPQHFGDGTRLSIL.

The V and J genes are TRBV6-5 and TRBJ2-1; D is perhaps TRBD2 (6 bases). Between the trimmed V and J ends, which lost 2 bases and 6 bases, there was a span of 17 bases. CDR1 and CDR2 from the germline V gene are MNHEY and SVGAGI. There are 16 residues in the CDR3. The CDR3 spells CASSYDRTMVGNEQFF. CDR3 DNA sequence: TGTGCCAGCAGTTACGACCGGACTATGGTGGGCAATGAGCAGTTCTTC.

The chain combines TRBV19 with TRBJ1-5, with TRBD1 identical over 8 bases. CDR1 is LNHDA and CDR2 is SQIVND in the germline V gene (reference sequence). CDR3 length: 15 residues. Trimming at V came to 4 bases and at J to 1 base, leaving 3 bases not matched to a gene. The DNA of the CDR3 is TGTGCCAGTAGTAGACAGGGGAAAAGCAATCAGCCCCAGCATTTT. Protein product: CASSRQGKSNQPQHF.

The chain joins TRBV6-5 to TRBJ2-1; 8 positions match TRBD1. Germline V gene sequence: CDR1 MNHEY, CDR2 SVGAGI. The CDR3 is 15 amino acids. The J segment lost 1 base and the V segment lost 6 bases, leaving 5 bases of the junction unmatched. The CDR3 DNA reads TGTGCCAGCAGCTCGACAGGGGATTCCTACAATGAGCAGTTCTTC. Protein: CASSSTGDSYNEQFF.

The rearrangement links TRBV15 to TRBJ2-3; 7 bases are a match to TRBD1. CDR1 and CDR2 (germline): LNHNV, YYDKDF (reference sequence). The CDR3 sequence is 16 residues long. Trimming cost V 0 bases and J 0 bases; bases outside gene matches: 3. For the CDR3, the DNA is TGTGCCACCAGCAGAGATCGAGGGGGCAGCACAGATACGCAGTATTTT. Amino acid sequence: CATSRDRGGSTDTQYF.

This chain connects TRBV7-9 to TRBJ2-5; 7 positions match TRBD1. J gave up 1 base and V 5 bases, and 13 bases lay outside the gene matches. Germline V gene lookup returns CDR1 SEHNR and CDR2 FQNEAQ (reference sequence). The CDR3 is 17 amino acids. The CDR3 region is CASSIRGQSRPQETQYF. Written as DNA, the CDR3 is TGTGCCAGCAGCATACGGGGACAGTCGCGGCCCCAAGAGACCCAGTACTTC.

The chain employs TRBV6-4 and TRBJ2-3, with D maybe TRBD2 (6 bases). Germline loops: CDR1 MRHNA, CDR2 SNTAGT. This CDR3 spans 15 amino acids. Trimming removed 2 bases at V and 0 bases at J, with 9 bases between. For the CDR3, the DNA is TGTGCCAGCAGTGACCGGGGGTCTAGCACAGATACGCAGTATTTT. Its protein product is CASSDRGSSTDTQYF.

A note on this clone: This sample includes further DNA sequences coding for the same CDR3. This chain joins TRBV2 and TRBJ2-5, with 11 bases identical to TRBD2. From germline, CDR1 is SNHLY and CDR2 FYNNEI. CDR3 length: 15 amino acids. The V and J ends lost 4 bases and 2 bases, in that order; junction bases with no gene match: 3. For the CDR3, the DNA is TGTGCCAGCAGTGGACTAGCGGGGAGACAAGAGACCCAGTACTTC. This gives the protein CASSGLAGRQETQYF.

This rearrangement joins TRBV18 to TRBJ1-1; no definite D call. The CDR3 loop spans 18 amino acids. Looked up from germline, CDR1 is KGHSH and CDR2 is LQKENI. The V end was cut by 1 base, the J end by 0 bases, with 18 bases between. The CDR3 DNA follows: TGTGCCAGCTCACCACTAGGAGTTACTATCAGCATGAACACTGAAGCTTTCTTT. It codes for CASSPLGVTISMNTEAFF.

Worth noting for this clone: An end of the junction does not agree with germline; a read error may underlie this. The chain joins TRBV7-2 to TRBJ2-3; the match to TRBD2 covers 8 bases. Germline values: CDR1 SGHTA, CDR2 FQGNSA. The CDR3 consists of 10 residues. The CDR3 reads CASSLPGLVF. The CDR3 nucleotides are TGTGCCAGCAGCTTGCCGGGACTAGTTTTT.

V gene TRBV3-1 (or the pseudogene TRBV3-2) combines with J gene TRBJ2-3; 8 positions agree with TRBD1. The CDR3 runs to 17 residues. Germline V gene lookup returns CDR1 LGHDT and CDR2 YNNKEL (reference sequence). V was clipped by 4 bases and J by 0 bases; unmatched bases: 9. CDR3 loop: CASSPAGGQTSTDTQYF. CDR3 coding DNA: TGTGCCAGCAGCCCAGCAGGGGGCCAAACTAGCACAGATACGCAGTATTTT.

The chain recombines TRBV19 with TRBJ1-1, with D possibly TRBD1 on 5 matching bases. Germline V gene data show CDR1 as LNHDA and CDR2 as SQIVND (reference sequence). This CDR3 is built from 17 residues. V gave up 1 base and J gave up 0 bases, with 15 bases separating them. The CDR3 protein is CASSIGTGRGMNTEAFF. CDR3 DNA sequence: TGTGCCAGTAGTATAGGAACAGGCCGCGGGATGAACACTGAAGCTTTCTTT.

The V call is TRBV2, the J call TRBJ1-5; no firm D call. The CDR3 is made up of 15 amino acids. The germline V gene encodes CDR1 SNHLY and CDR2 FYNNEI. V lost 7 bases and J 0 bases, leaving 13 bases between the germline ends. The CDR3 bases are TGTGCCAGCACCCTCGCCAGAAATAGCAATCAGCCCCAGCATTTT. Its protein product is CASTLARNSNQPQHF.

The chain carries TRBV6-6 and TRBJ2-5; 7 bases fit TRBD1. Germline-derived CDR1 and CDR2 are MNHNY and SVGAGI (reference sequence). The CDR3 extends over 14 amino acids. With V trimmed by 10 bases and J by 5 bases, 13 bases remained unmatched. CDR3 nucleotides: TGTGCCACCTTACCGGGACAGCCTTACGAGACCCAGTACTTC. Protein: CATLPGQPYETQYF.

The rearrangement uses TRBV6-6 and TRBJ2-1, with TRBD2 matching over 8 bases. The CDR3 runs to 15 residues. With 3 bases clipped from V and 9 bases from J, the junction kept 10 bases outside the gene matches. The germline gives CDR1 MNHNY, CDR2 SVGAGI (reference sequence). CDR3 nucleotides: TGTGCCAGCAGTTATCGGCCGGGAGGGGAGGGTGAGCAGTTCTTC. Protein product: CASSYRPGGEGEQFF.

The gene calls are TRBV19 and TRBJ2-7; 11 positions agree with TRBD1. Trimming at V came to 8 bases and at J to 4 bases, leaving 7 bases not matched to a gene. The CDR3 spans 14 residues. Germline V gene data show CDR1 as LNHDA and CDR2 as SQIVND (reference sequence). CDR3 loop: CASARDRGSYEQYF. The CDR3 nucleotides read TGTGCCAGTGCCCGGGACAGGGGGTCGTACGAGCAGTACTTC.

The rearrangement uses TRBV29-1 and TRBJ1-1, with D tentatively TRBD1 (6 bases). Trimming removed 5 bases from V and 0 bases from J, with 10 bases in between. The germline CDR1 and CDR2 sequences are SQVTM and ANQGSEA. The CDR3 length is 13 residues. CDR3 nucleotide sequence: TGCAGCGTTATGGGACACATGAACACTGAAGCTTTCTTT. Translating it yields CSVMGHMNTEAFF. Complete variable domain (other parts from reference TRBV29-1 and TRBJ1-1): SAVISQKPSRDICQRGTSLTIQCQVDSQVTMMFWYRQQPGQSLTLIATANQGSEATYESGFVIDKFPISRPNLTFSTLTVSNMSPEDSSIYLCSVMGHMNTEAFFGQGTRLTVV.